This T cell receptor (beta chain) was documented in a study of T-cell memory formation after mild COVID-19. Study at large: There were largely donor-specific TCR clusters.

With 2 bases clipped from V and 4 bases from J, the junction kept 6 bases outside the gene matches. Germline CDR1 is SGDLS and CDR2 is YYNGEE. The CDR3 runs to 15 residues. One entry per CDR3 protein, called by TCRdb with MiXCR from the 5' RACE reads. The sample holds fewer than 450,000 distinct CDR3 sequences; roughly 26% are singletons and the top ten take around 8.1%. The rearrangement links TRBV9 to TRBJ2-3; 8 bases line up with TRBD2. The sample consisted of PBMCs or a T cell subset sorted from them (not recorded which). The clonotype originates from an adult woman who had mild COVID-19 (a few samples of this study predate the infection). Cell type and time point are not known. The CDR3 DNA follows: TGTGCCAGCAGCGTCGGGACTAGTAAGTCAGATACGCAGTATTTT. Translated: CASSVGTSKSDTQYF.